One and the same sample provided the 14 T cell receptor beta chains below, sequenced in a study of blood T cell repertoires in COVID-19. Assay: immunoSEQ multiplex PCR; the TCRdb copy retains only in-frame clones and omits some. The data hold under 200,000 clones, with 86% observed a single time. Sequenced sample: peripheral blood. The receptor set was obtained from a man aged 18 to 29 with acute or convalescent COVID-19.

The genes are TRBV28 and TRBJ2-2; D perhaps matches TRBD2 (5 bases). The CDR3 loop spans 14 amino acids. Germline loops: CDR1 MDHEN, CDR2 SYDVKM. The V end was cut by 11 bases, the J end by 3 bases, with 16 bases between. As DNA, the CDR3 is TGTGCCCGTAGCGCAGCCCGCGACACCGGGGAGCTGTTTTTT. This sequence encodes CARSAARDTGELFF.

The CDR3 nucleotides read TGTGCCAGCAGTTGGACCCGACAGGGGAAGACCCAGTACTTC. Translated: CASSWTRQGKTQYF. The chain combines TRBV27 with TRBJ2-5, with 8 bases matching TRBD1. This CDR3 spans 14 amino acids. The germline V gene encodes CDR1 MNHEY and CDR2 SMNVEV (reference sequence). Trimming removed 4 bases from V and 6 bases from J; junction bases left unmatched: 7.

This chain connects TRBV4-1 to TRBJ2-2; 8 bases are a match to TRBD2. The CDR3 extends over 20 amino acids. Germline V gene data show CDR1 as MGHRA and CDR2 as YSYEKL. V lost 1 base to trimming and J lost 4 bases; unmatched junction nucleotides: 17. The CDR3 here is CASSQVFQRGLLGATGELFF. In nucleotides, the CDR3 is TGCGCCAGCAGCCAAGTATTCCAGCGGGGGTTACTGGGCGCCACCGGGGAGCTGTTTTTT.

V usage is TRBV7-9 and J usage is TRBJ1-1, with D possibly TRBD1 on 6 matching bases. Trimming stripped 7 bases from V and 0 bases from J, with 15 bases between. The CDR3 extends over 15 amino acids. Germline V gives CDR1 SEHNR, CDR2 FQNEAQ (reference sequence). The CDR3 here is CASTGQSSVNTEAFF. The CDR3 DNA follows: TGTGCCAGCACCGGACAGTCCTCCGTGAACACTGAAGCTTTCTTT.

This clone was seen a single time. The chain carries TRBV6-5 and TRBJ2-7; D is possibly TRBD2 (5 bases). V was pared by 4 bases and J by 3 bases, with 10 bases between. Germline V gives CDR1 MNHEY, CDR2 SVGAGI. The CDR3 covers 13 residues. CDR3 sequence reads: CASSLTKIYEQYV. The CDR3 DNA reads as TGTGCCAGCAGTTTGACTAAAATCTACGAGCAGTACGTC.

The chain uses TRBV6-5 and TRBJ1-4, with 7 nucleotides matching TRBD1. CDR1 and CDR2 from the germline V gene are MNHEY and SVGAGI. The ends lost 8 bases at V and 7 bases at J; junction bases unmatched: 4. This CDR3 is 12 amino acids long. In DNA, the CDR3 is TGTGCCAGCCAGGGACAGAGTGAAAAACTGTTTTTT. Encoded protein: CASQGQSEKLFF.

This chain uses TRBV6-7 with TRBJ2-5; D uncertain. TRBV6-7 is classed as an ORF, of uncertain function. There are 15 residues in the CDR3. Between the trimmed V and J ends, which lost 6 bases and 3 bases, there was a span of 17 bases. CDR3 sequence: CASRLLSGGKETQYF. The DNA for the CDR3 is TGTGCCAGCAGGTTACTTTCTGGCGGTAAAGAGACCCAGTACTTC.

The V and J genes are TRBV6-1 and TRBJ2-7, with 7 nucleotides matching TRBD2. With V trimmed by 5 bases and J by 0 bases, 7 bases remained unmatched. Germline V lookup: CDR1 MNHNS, CDR2 SASEGT. The CDR3 spans 15 residues. This CDR3 is CASSMGGLSSYEQYV. The DNA of the CDR3 is TGTGCCAGCAGTATGGGGGGGTTGAGCTCCTACGAGCAGTACGTC.

This chain joins TRBV30 and TRBJ2-7; 7 bases line up with TRBD1. V lost 3 bases to trimming and J lost 3 bases; unmatched junction nucleotides: 5. The CDR3 spans 13 residues. The germline CDR1 and CDR2 sequences are GTSNPN and SVGIG (reference sequence). The DNA for the CDR3 is TGTGCCTGGAGCCCCAGGGGGAACTACGAGCAGTACTTC. It is translated as CAWSPRGNYEQYF.

The chain has TRBV7-9 and TRBJ2-1, with a possible D match to TRBD1 (5 bases). The V end was cut by 1 base, the J end by 9 bases, with 13 bases between. The germline V gene has CDR1 SEHNR and CDR2 FQNEAQ (reference sequence). This CDR3 region has 14 residues. In DNA, the CDR3 is TGTGCCAGCAGCTTAGTGAAGGTTAGGGGTGAGCAGTTCTTC. This gives the protein CASSLVKVRGEQFF.

The rearrangement joins TRBV6-1 to TRBJ2-7, with 7 bases fitting TRBD1. Germline trimming cut 2 bases from V and 3 bases from J; bases unmatched to any gene: 7. The CDR3 length is 15 residues. Germline CDR1 MNHNS, CDR2 SASEGT. The CDR3 protein is CASSERAGGSYEQYV. Here the CDR3 DNA reads TGTGCCAGCAGTGAAAGGGCAGGGGGAAGCTACGAGCAGTACGTC.

The CDR3 DNA follows: TGTGCCAGCAGCCCACTAGTGCTCTACAATGAGCAGTTCTTC. Translating it yields CASSPLVLYNEQFF. The chain uses TRBV6-2 or TRBV6-3 and TRBJ2-1; D possibly corresponds to TRBD2 (5 bases). Trimming removed 6 bases at V and 3 bases at J, with 12 bases between. This CDR3 has 14 residues. Looked up from germline, CDR1 is MNHEY and CDR2 is SVGEGT.

This chain links TRBV25-1 with TRBJ1-1; D possibly corresponds to TRBD1 (5 bases). V shed 2 bases and J shed 8 bases, with 9 bases lying between them. The CDR3 runs 12 residues. The germline gives CDR1 MGHDK, CDR2 SYGVNS. The CDR3 bases are TGTGCCAGCAGTGAAAACTGGGGCGAAGCTTTCTTT. Translation: CASSENWGEAFF.

V is TRBV30 and J is TRBJ1-6; TRBD1 matches at 7 bases. Unmatched junction bases numbered 12, after V lost 0 bases and J lost 7 bases. CDR1 is GTSNPN, CDR2 SVGIG, per germline (reference sequence). The CDR3 runs to 17 residues. The DNA for the CDR3 is TGTGCCTGGAGTGTAGGTTGGCCGGGGACAGCGAATTCACCCCTCCACTTT. Translated, it gives CAWSVGWPGTANSPLHF.